This TCR beta chain comes out of a study of T cell responses to AZD1222 COVID-19 vaccine. In its sample, this clone was seen once. Using immunoSEQ multiplex PCR, the repertoire was profiled, and TCRdb retains in-frame clones only, with some absent. The table includes roughly 120,000 clones, approximately 89% detected once. Germline CDR1 and CDR2: SGHRS and YFSETQ. This CDR3 is built from 14 residues. The germline V and J ends were trimmed by 4 bases and 0 bases, with 7 bases remaining between them. The rearrangement links TRBV5-1 to TRBJ2-2; D gene unclear. This TCR derives from an adult in good health. The sequencing used peripheral blood, collected on day 0 of AZD1222 vaccination. The CDR3, as DNA: TGCGCCAGCAGCCCCGTTCCGAACACCGGGGAGCTGTTTTTT. Protein product: CASSPVPNTGELFF.